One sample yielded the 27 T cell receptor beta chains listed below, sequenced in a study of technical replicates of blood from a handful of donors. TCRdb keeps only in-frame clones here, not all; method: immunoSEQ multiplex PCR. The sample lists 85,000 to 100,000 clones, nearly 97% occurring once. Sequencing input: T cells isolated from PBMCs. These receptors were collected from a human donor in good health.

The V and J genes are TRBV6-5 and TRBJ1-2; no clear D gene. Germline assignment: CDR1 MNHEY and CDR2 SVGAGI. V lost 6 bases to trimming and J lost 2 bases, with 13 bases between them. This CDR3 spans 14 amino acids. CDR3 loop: CASRGRGFNYGYTF. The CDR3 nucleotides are TGTGCCAGCAGGGGCCGGGGATTCAACTATGGCTACACCTTC.

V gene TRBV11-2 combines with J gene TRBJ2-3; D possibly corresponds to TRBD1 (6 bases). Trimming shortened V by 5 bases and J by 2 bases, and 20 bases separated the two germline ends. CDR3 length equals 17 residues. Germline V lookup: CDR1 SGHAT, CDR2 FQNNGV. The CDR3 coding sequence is TGTGCCAGCAGCCCCCAACCACAGGGTTGGGCCACAGATACGCAGTATTTT. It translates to CASSPQPQGWATDTQYF.

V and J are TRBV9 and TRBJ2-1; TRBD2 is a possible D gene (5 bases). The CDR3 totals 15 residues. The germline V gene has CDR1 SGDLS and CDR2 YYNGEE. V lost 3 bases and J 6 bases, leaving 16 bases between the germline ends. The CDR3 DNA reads TGTGCCAGCAGCGCTAAGCCATTCCGGGGCAATGAGCAGTTCTTC. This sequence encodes CASSAKPFRGNEQFF.

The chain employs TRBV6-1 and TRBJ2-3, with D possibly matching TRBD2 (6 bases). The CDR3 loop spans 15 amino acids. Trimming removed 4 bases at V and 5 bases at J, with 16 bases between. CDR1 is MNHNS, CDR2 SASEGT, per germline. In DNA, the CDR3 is TGTGCCAGCAGTGCTGAGACTAGTTGGGGAGATACGCAGTATTTT. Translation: CASSAETSWGDTQYF.

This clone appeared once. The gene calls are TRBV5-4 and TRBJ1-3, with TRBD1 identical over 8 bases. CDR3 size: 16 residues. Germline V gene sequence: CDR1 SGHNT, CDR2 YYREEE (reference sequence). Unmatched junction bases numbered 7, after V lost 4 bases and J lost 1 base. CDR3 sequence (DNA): TGTGCCAGCAGCACCGGGACAGGTTATTCTGGAAACACCATATATTTT. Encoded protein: CASSTGTGYSGNTIYF.

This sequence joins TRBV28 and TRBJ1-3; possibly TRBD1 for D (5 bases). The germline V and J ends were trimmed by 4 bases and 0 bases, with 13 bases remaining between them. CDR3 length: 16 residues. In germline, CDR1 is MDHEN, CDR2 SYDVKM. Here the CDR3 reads CASSSTGGHSGNTIYF. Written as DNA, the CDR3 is TGTGCCAGCAGTTCTACGGGGGGTCACTCTGGAAACACCATATATTTT. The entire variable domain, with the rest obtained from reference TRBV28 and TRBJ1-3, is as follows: DVKVTQSSRYLVKRTGEKVFLECVQDMDHENMFWYRQDPGLGLRLIYFSYDVKMKEKGDIPEGYSVSREKKERFSLILESASTNQTSMYLCASSSTGGHSGNTIYFGEGSWLTVV.

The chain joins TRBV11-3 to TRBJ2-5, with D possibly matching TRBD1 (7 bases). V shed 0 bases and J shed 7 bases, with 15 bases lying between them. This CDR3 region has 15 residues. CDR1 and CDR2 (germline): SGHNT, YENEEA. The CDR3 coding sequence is TGTGCCAGCAGCTTAGAAGGGGGTCAGGGGGGGACCCAGTACTTC. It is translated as CASSLEGGQGGTQYF. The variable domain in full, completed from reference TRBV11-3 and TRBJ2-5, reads EAGVVQSPRYKIIEKKQPVAFWCNPISGHNTLYWYLQNLGQGPELLIRYENEEAVDDSQLPKDRFSAERLKGVDSTLKIQPAELGDSAVYLCASSLEGGQGGTQYFGPGTRLLVL.

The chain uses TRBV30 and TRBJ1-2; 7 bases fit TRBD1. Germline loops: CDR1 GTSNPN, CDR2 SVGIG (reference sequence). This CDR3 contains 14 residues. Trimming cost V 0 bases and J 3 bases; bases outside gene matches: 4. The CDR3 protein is CAWSVQGSHYGYTF. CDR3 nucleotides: TGTGCCTGGAGTGTACAGGGGTCCCACTATGGCTACACCTTC.

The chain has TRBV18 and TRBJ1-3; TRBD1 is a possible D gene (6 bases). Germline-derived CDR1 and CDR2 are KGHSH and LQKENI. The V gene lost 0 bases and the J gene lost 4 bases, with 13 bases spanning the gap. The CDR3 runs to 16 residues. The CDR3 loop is CASSPPNRDIGNTIYF. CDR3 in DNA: TGTGCCAGCTCACCACCGAACAGGGATATAGGAAACACCATATATTTT.

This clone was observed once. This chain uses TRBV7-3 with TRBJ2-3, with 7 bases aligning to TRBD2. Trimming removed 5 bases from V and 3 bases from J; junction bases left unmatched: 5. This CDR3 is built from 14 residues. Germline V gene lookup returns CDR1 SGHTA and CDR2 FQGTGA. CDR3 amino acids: CASSPGGNTDTQYF. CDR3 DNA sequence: TGTGCCAGCAGCCCCGGGGGGAATACAGATACGCAGTATTTT.

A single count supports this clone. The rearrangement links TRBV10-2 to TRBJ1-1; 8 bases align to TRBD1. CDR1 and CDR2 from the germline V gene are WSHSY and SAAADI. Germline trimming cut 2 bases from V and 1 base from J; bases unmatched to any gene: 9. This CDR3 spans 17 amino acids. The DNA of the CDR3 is TGCGCCAGCAGTGAGCCCGGCTGGACAGGGCGGAACACTGAAGCTTTCTTT. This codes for CASSEPGWTGRNTEAFF.

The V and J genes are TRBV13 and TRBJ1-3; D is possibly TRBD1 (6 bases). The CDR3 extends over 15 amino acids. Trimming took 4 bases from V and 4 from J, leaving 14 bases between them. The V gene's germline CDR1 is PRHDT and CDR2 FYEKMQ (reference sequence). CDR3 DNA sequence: TGTGCCAGCAGCTCCACAACAGGGCGCGGAAACACCATATATTTT. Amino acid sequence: CASSSTTGRGNTIYF.

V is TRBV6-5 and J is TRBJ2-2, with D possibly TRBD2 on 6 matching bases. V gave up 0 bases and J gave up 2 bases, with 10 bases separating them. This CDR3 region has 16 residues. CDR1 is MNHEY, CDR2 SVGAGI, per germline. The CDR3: CASSYSWDSNTGELFF. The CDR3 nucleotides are TGTGCCAGCAGTTACTCGTGGGACTCTAACACCGGGGAGCTGTTTTTT.

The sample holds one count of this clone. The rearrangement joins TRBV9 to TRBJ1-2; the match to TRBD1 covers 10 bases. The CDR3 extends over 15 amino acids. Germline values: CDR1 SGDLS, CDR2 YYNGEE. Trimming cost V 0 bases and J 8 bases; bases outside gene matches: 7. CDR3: CASSVGFGTGDGYTF. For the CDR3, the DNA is TGTGCCAGCAGCGTAGGGTTCGGGACAGGGGACGGCTACACCTTC.

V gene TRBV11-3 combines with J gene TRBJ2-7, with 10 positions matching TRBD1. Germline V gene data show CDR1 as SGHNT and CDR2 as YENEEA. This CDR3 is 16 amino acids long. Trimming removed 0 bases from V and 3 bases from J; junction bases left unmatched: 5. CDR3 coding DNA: TGTGCCAGCAGCTTAGAGGACAGGGGGGGACTCTACGAGCAGTACTTC. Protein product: CASSLEDRGGLYEQYF.

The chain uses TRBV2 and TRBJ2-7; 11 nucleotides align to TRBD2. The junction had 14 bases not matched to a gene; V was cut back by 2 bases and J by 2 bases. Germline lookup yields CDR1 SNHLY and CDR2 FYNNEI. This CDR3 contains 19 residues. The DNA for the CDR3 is TGTGCCAGCAGTGAACGGGTCTGGTTAGCGGGAGGGAGGCCCTACGAGCAGTACTTC. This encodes CASSERVWLAGGRPYEQYF.

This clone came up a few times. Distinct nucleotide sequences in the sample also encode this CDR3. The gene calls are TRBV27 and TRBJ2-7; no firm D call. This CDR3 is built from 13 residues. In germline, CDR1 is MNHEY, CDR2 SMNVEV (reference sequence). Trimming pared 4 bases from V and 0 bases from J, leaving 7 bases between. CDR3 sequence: CASSSRSSYEQYF. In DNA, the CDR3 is TGTGCCAGCAGTTCTCGGTCCTCCTACGAGCAGTACTTC.

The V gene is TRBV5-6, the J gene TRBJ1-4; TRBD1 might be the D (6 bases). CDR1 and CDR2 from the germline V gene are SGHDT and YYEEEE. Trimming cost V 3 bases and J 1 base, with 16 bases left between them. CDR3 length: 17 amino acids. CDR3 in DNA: TGTGCCAGCAGCTCAACTGGGCAGGGGATAACTAATGAAAAACTGTTTTTT. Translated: CASSSTGQGITNEKLFF.

The CDR3 region has the DNA TGTGCCAGTAGTATTGGAATCCGGGTAATAGATGGCTACACCTTC. This gives the protein CASSIGIRVIDGYTF. The chain links TRBV19 to TRBJ1-2; no firm D call. Per germline, CDR1 LNHDA and CDR2 SQIVND (reference sequence). Trimming stripped 3 bases from V and 6 bases from J, with 17 bases between. CDR3 length: 15 residues.

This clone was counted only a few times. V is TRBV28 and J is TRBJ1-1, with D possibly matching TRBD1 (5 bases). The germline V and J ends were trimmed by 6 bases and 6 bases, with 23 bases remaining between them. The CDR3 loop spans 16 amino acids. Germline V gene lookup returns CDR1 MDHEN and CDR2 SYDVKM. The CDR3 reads CASSLPGRQRGSEAFF. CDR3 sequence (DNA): TGTGCCAGCAGCCTTCCGGGGCGACAGCGGGGATCTGAAGCTTTCTTT.

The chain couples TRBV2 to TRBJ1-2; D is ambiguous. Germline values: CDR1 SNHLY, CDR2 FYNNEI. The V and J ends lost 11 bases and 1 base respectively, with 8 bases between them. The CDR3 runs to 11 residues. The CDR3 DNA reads TGTGCCCTTCGGGTTAACTATGGCTACACCTTC. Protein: CALRVNYGYTF.

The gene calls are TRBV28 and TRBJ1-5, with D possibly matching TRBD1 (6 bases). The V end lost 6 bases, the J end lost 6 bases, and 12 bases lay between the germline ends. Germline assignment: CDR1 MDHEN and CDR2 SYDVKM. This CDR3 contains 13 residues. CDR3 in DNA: TGTGCCAGCAGGCAGGGGTCAGGTCAGCCCCAGCATTTT. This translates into CASRQGSGQPQHF.

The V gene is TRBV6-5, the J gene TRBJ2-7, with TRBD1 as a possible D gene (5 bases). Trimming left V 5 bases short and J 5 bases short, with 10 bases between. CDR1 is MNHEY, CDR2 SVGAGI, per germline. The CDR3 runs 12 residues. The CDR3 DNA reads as TGTGCCAGCAGTAGCAGGGTACACGAGCAGTACTTC. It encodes CASSSRVHEQYF.

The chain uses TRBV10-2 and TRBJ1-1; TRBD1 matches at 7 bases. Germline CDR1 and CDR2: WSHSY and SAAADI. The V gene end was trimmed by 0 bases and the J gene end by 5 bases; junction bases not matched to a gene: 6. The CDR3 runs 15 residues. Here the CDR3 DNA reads TGCGCCAGCAGTGAGTCTGCGACAGGGAGTACTGAAGCTTTCTTT. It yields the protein CASSESATGSTEAFF.

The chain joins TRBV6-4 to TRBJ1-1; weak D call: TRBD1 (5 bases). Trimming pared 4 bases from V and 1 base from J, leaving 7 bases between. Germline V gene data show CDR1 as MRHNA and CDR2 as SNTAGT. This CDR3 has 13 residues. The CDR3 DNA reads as TGTGCCAGCAGTGTCAGGGCGAACACTGAAGCTTTCTTT. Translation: CASSVRANTEAFF.

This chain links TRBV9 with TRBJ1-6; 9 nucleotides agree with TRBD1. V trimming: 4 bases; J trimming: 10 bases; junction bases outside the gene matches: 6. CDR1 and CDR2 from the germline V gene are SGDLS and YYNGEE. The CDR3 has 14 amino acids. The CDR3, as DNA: TGTGCCAGCAGCCCGGGGACAGGGAACTCACCCCTCCACTTT. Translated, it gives CASSPGTGNSPLHF. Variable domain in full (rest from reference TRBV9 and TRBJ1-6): DSGVTQTPKHLITATGQRVTLRCSPRSGDLSVYWYQQSLDQGLQFLIQYYNGEERAKGNILERFSAQQFPDLHSELNLSSLELGDSALYFCASSPGTGNSPLHFGNGTRLTVT.

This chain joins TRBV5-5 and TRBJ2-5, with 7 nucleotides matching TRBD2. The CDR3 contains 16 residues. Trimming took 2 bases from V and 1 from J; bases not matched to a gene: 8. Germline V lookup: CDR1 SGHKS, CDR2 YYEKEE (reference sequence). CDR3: CASSFFAGDSQETQYF. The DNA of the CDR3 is TGTGCCAGCAGCTTTTTTGCGGGGGATAGCCAAGAGACCCAGTACTTC. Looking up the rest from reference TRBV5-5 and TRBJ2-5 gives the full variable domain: DAGVTQSPTHLIKTRGQQVTLRCSPISGHKSVSWYQQVLGQGPQFIFQYYEKEERGRGNFPDRFSARQFPNYSSELNVNALLLGDSALYLCASSFFAGDSQETQYFGPGTRLLVL.